What follows are 29 T cell receptor beta chains derived from one specimen sequenced in a study of PD-1 blockade in mismatch repair-deficient tumors. Profiling relied on immunoSEQ multiplex PCR, and the TCRdb table lists in-frame clones only, not all of them. The sample records around 17,000 clones, 75% to 90% being singletons. The source material was PBMCs, sampled less than 25 weeks after starting pembrolizumab. Receptors originate from an adult with mismatch repair-deficient cancer.

The rearrangement joins TRBV10-2 to TRBJ2-3; D gene ambiguous. V dropped 6 bases and J dropped 6 bases, with 10 bases sitting between them. The CDR3 is 12 amino acids. CDR1 is WSHSY and CDR2 is SAAADI in the germline V gene. CDR3 sequence reads: CASSYLGDTQYF. DNA of the CDR3: TGCGCCAGCAGCTACTTGGGCGATACGCAGTATTTT.

The chain couples TRBV5-4 to TRBJ1-1; D gene ambiguous. Germline lookup yields CDR1 SGHNT and CDR2 YYREEE (reference sequence). The CDR3 has 14 residues. The ends were cut back, 2 bases at V and 0 bases at J, with 8 bases in the middle. CDR3 sequence (DNA): TGTGCCAGCAGCTTAGGCGGGCTGAACACTGAAGCTTTCTTT. Amino acids: CASSLGGLNTEAFF.

V and J are TRBV6-1 and TRBJ2-1, with 9 bases lining up with TRBD2. The V segment lost 5 bases and the J segment 6 bases; nucleotides outside the gene matches: 8. Germline V gene sequence: CDR1 MNHNS, CDR2 SASEGT. The CDR3 contains 15 residues. The CDR3 sequence is CASSSGSGRSNEQFF. CDR3 coding DNA: TGTGCCAGCAGTTCGGGGAGCGGGAGGTCCAATGAGCAGTTCTTC.

This clone was detected a few times. V and J are TRBV19 and TRBJ1-2; D gene ambiguous. V lost 3 bases, J lost 6 bases, and 8 bases lay in between. This CDR3 comprises 12 residues. Germline CDR1 and CDR2: LNHDA and SQIVND (reference sequence). The CDR3 region is CASSIPRDGYTF. The CDR3 bases are TGTGCCAGTAGTATCCCCCGAGATGGCTACACCTTC. Filled out from reference TRBV19 and TRBJ1-2, the complete variable domain reads DGGITQSPKYLFRKEGQNVTLSCEQNLNHDAMYWYRQDPGQGLRLIYYSQIVNDFQKGDIAEGYSVSREKKESFPLTVTSAQKNPTAFYLCASSIPRDGYTFGSGTRLTVV.

This clone was counted a single time. The rearrangement uses TRBV19 and TRBJ2-1; 14 nucleotides line up with TRBD2. V lost 7 bases, J lost 7 bases, and 15 bases stayed unmatched. This CDR3 is 18 amino acids long. Per the germline V gene, CDR1 is LNHDA and CDR2 is SQIVND (reference sequence). In nucleotides, the CDR3 is TGTGCCAGTACCCTTAGGACTAGCGGGAGGATAAGGAGGAATGAGCAGTTCTTC. Translated: CASTLRTSGRIRRNEQFF.

This rearrangement joins TRBV7-2 to TRBJ2-1; TRBD2 agrees at 12 bases. Germline V lookup: CDR1 SGHTA, CDR2 FQGNSA. The CDR3 has 14 residues. V was pared by 6 bases and J by 12 bases, with 9 bases of the junction left unmatched. This CDR3 is CASSVPGTSGLQFF. In nucleotides, the CDR3 is TGTGCCAGCAGTGTCCCAGGGACTAGCGGGTTGCAGTTCTTC.

The chain recombines TRBV29-1 with TRBJ1-2, with TRBD1 identical over 8 bases. Unmatched junction bases numbered 7, after V lost 7 bases and J lost 6 bases. CDR3 length: 12 residues. Looked up from germline, CDR1 is SQVTM and CDR2 is ANQGSEA. The CDR3 protein is CSAPDRVDGYTF. CDR3 DNA: TGCAGCGCTCCGGACAGGGTGGATGGCTACACCTTC.

This clone was seen once. The V gene is TRBV5-4, the J gene TRBJ2-5; 9 bases map to TRBD2. The CDR3 extends over 15 amino acids. Germline lookup yields CDR1 SGHNT and CDR2 YYREEE (reference sequence). Losses at the gene ends were 3 bases for V and 5 bases for J; bases not matched to a gene: 8. The CDR3 region is CASSWGSGSGETQYF. The CDR3 DNA sequence: TGTGCCAGCAGCTGGGGTAGCGGGAGTGGGGAGACCCAGTACTTC.

A note on this clone: The junction shows a germline mismatch at one end, possibly a read error. The rearrangement uses TRBV5-1 and TRBJ2-5; 10 bases map to TRBD1. This CDR3 comprises 14 residues. The germline V gene encodes CDR1 SGHRS and CDR2 YFSETQ. The CDR3 DNA reads TGCGCCAGCAGCCACGGGACAGGGGAAGAAACCCAGTACTTC. It encodes CASSHGTGEETQYF.

This clone was seen just once. This chain uses TRBV5-4 with TRBJ2-2; 9 nucleotides line up with TRBD1. The CDR3 sequence is 15 residues long. The germline V gene encodes CDR1 SGHNT and CDR2 YYREEE (reference sequence). V shed 7 bases, J shed 3 bases, and the junction held 7 bases outside the gene matches. The CDR3 coding sequence is TGTGCCAGCGGATTGACAGGGGGTGACACCGGGGAGCTGTTTTTT. It encodes CASGLTGGDTGELFF.

The chain links TRBV27 to TRBJ2-5; D is possibly TRBD2 (5 bases). The CDR3 has 13 residues. Between the trimmed V and J ends, which lost 6 bases and 5 bases, there was a span of 13 bases. Germline lookup yields CDR1 MNHEY and CDR2 SMNVEV (reference sequence). In DNA, the CDR3 is TGTGCCAGCAGAACTCAGGAGGCGGAGACCCAGTACTTC. Amino acids: CASRTQEAETQYF.

This clone appeared a single time. The chain employs TRBV6-1 and TRBJ2-1, with D perhaps matching TRBD2 (6 bases). V lost 11 bases and J lost 4, with 12 bases in between. Germline V gene lookup returns CDR1 MNHNS and CDR2 SASEGT. The CDR3 length is 12 residues. CDR3 in DNA: TGTGCCGGCCGGGACTCATACAATGAGCAGTTCTTC. It specifies CAGRDSYNEQFF.

The rearrangement links TRBV4-1 to TRBJ1-2, with 9 bases fitting TRBD1. Germline V gene data show CDR1 as MGHRA and CDR2 as YSYEKL. The CDR3 contains 15 residues. The V gene end was trimmed by 3 bases and the J gene end by 4 bases; junction bases not matched to a gene: 6. The chain's CDR3 is CASSHGTGLIYGYTF. In DNA, the CDR3 is TGCGCCAGCAGCCATGGGACAGGGCTCATCTATGGCTACACCTTC.

This chain links TRBV5-1 with TRBJ2-5; 8 nucleotides agree with TRBD2. Trimming removed 0 bases from V and 2 bases from J; junction bases left unmatched: 6. Germline lookup yields CDR1 SGHRS and CDR2 YFSETQ. CDR3 size: 16 residues. The CDR3 protein is CASSLVPAGVQETQYF. As DNA, the CDR3 is TGCGCCAGCAGCTTGGTTCCAGCGGGAGTACAAGAGACCCAGTACTTC. Full variable domain (missing parts from reference TRBV5-1 and TRBJ2-5): KAGVTQTPRYLIKTRGQQVTLSCSPISGHRSVSWYQQTPGQGLQFLFEYFSETQRNKGNFPGRFSGRQFSNSRSEMNVSTLELGDSALYLCASSLVPAGVQETQYFGPGTRLLVL.

V usage is TRBV7-2 and J usage is TRBJ2-7; 8 bases match TRBD1. V gave up 7 bases and J gave up 3 bases; unmatched junction bases: 8. Germline V CDR1 and CDR2: SGHTA, FQGNSA. The CDR3 is made up of 14 amino acids. The CDR3 region has the DNA TGTGCCAGCACCTCGGACAGGGTCTACTACGAGCAGTACTTC. Its translation is CASTSDRVYYEQYF.

This chain links TRBV11-2 with TRBJ2-7; 7 nucleotides line up with TRBD1. The CDR3 is made up of 15 amino acids. Per germline, CDR1 SGHAT and CDR2 FQNNGV. The V and J ends lost 5 bases and 6 bases, in that order; junction bases with no gene match: 13. CDR3 in DNA: TGTGCCAGCAGCCTCTCGGGCGCGGCAGGGGGCGAGCAGTACTTC. It codes for CASSLSGAAGGEQYF.

This clone appeared a single time. J is TRBJ2-2 and V is TRBV27; 7 bases are shared with TRBD1. The V segment lost 7 bases and the J segment 5 bases; nucleotides outside the gene matches: 13. CDR1 and CDR2 from the germline V gene are MNHEY and SMNVEV (reference sequence). CDR3 size: 16 residues. The CDR3 loop reads CASIGFIGRGTGELFF. The CDR3 nucleotides are TGTGCCAGCATCGGTTTTATTGGCAGGGGGACCGGGGAGCTGTTTTTT.

V usage is TRBV29-1 and J usage is TRBJ2-1, with TRBD1 matching over 11 bases. Trimming removed 6 bases from V and 4 bases from J; junction bases left unmatched: 5. Germline CDR1 and CDR2: SQVTM and ANQGSEA. The CDR3 has 14 amino acids. The CDR3 nucleotides read TGCAGCGTGGAGGACAGGGGGCGATACAATGAGCAGTTCTTC. Protein: CSVEDRGRYNEQFF.

This clone was observed a single time. J is TRBJ2-2 and V is TRBV5-1; 9 bases align to TRBD1. The V segment lost 4 bases and the J segment 7 bases; nucleotides outside the gene matches: 5. Germline loops: CDR1 SGHRS, CDR2 YFSETQ. The CDR3 totals 14 residues. The CDR3 loop is CASSLRQGVGELFF. CDR3 nucleotide sequence: TGCGCCAGCAGCCTGCGACAGGGGGTCGGGGAGCTGTTTTTT.

This chain links TRBV9 with TRBJ2-1; 7 nucleotides match TRBD1. V lost 3 bases and J lost 4; bases outside the gene matches: 7. This CDR3 has 15 amino acids. The germline gives CDR1 SGDLS, CDR2 YYNGEE. Written as DNA, the CDR3 is TGTGCCAGCAGCGCCCAATGGACAGGTTACAATGAGCAGTTCTTC. As protein: CASSAQWTGYNEQFF.

This clone was observed a single time. V and J are TRBV6-5 and TRBJ2-7; possible D gene TRBD1, 6 bases. V was cut by 0 bases and J by 6 bases, with 18 bases left in between. CDR1 and CDR2 from the germline V gene are MNHEY and SVGAGI. The CDR3 spans 16 residues. The CDR3 sequence: CASSYSPTGTQREQYF. CDR3 sequence (DNA): TGTGCCAGCAGTTACTCGCCTACAGGGACCCAACGCGAGCAGTACTTC.

The chain couples TRBV18 to TRBJ1-1; 10 bases agree with TRBD1. The CDR3 is 18 residues long. J was trimmed by 6 bases and V by 0 bases; bases with no gene match: 13. Germline V CDR1 and CDR2: KGHSH, LQKENI. The CDR3 here is CASSPPYKTTGGLAEAFF. The CDR3 DNA sequence: TGTGCCAGCTCACCACCGTATAAGACGACAGGGGGCTTGGCTGAAGCTTTCTTT. Full variable domain (outside the CDR3, taken from reference TRBV18 and TRBJ1-1): NAGVMQNPRHLVRRRGQEARLRCSPMKGHSHVYWYRQLPEEGLKFMVYLQKENIIDESGMPKERFSAEFPKEGPSILRIQQVVRGDSAAYFCASSPPYKTTGGLAEAFFGQGTRLTVV.

The J gene is TRBJ1-2, the V gene TRBV2, with TRBD1 matching 9 bases. Germline trimming cut 8 bases from V and 1 base from J; bases unmatched to any gene: 11. CDR1 and CDR2 from the germline V gene are SNHLY and FYNNEI. The CDR3 sequence is 16 residues long. In DNA, the CDR3 is TGTGCCAGCCGGTTTATGGGGACAGGGAATAACTATGGCTACACCTTC. As protein: CASRFMGTGNNYGYTF. Using reference TRBV2 and TRBJ1-2 for the parts outside the CDR3, the full variable domain is EPEVTQTPSHQVTQMGQEVILRCVPISNHLYFYWYRQILGQKVEFLVSFYNNEISEKSEIFDDQFSVERPDGSNFTLKIRSTKLEDSAMYFCASRFMGTGNNYGYTFGSGTRLTVV.

The chain has TRBV7-9 and TRBJ2-3; no definite D call. This CDR3 has 15 amino acids. V lost 2 bases to trimming and J lost 0 bases, with 9 bases between them. Germline loops: CDR1 SEHNR, CDR2 FQNEAQ (reference sequence). CDR3 DNA sequence: TGTGCCAGCAGCTTAATCGGTAAAAGCACAGATACGCAGTATTTT. Amino acids: CASSLIGKSTDTQYF.

The V call is TRBV6-5, the J call TRBJ2-5, with D possibly being TRBD2 (6 bases). The DNA end favors TRBJ2-7, so the J call may be wrong. Germline CDR1 is MNHEY and CDR2 is SVGAGI. The CDR3 contains 16 residues. This CDR3 is CASSYSIGGQSYEQYF. The CDR3 DNA reads TGTGCCAGCAGTTACTCAATCGGGGGTCAGTCCTACGAGCAGTACTTC.

The chain employs TRBV6-1 and TRBJ2-5; D is unclear. Germline loops: CDR1 MNHNS, CDR2 SASEGT. The CDR3 runs to 14 residues. V was cut by 7 bases and J by 4 bases, with 16 bases left in between. This chain's CDR3 is CASTLRGSRETQYF. CDR3 coding DNA: TGTGCCAGCACTCTTCGCGGATCCAGAGAGACCCAGTACTTC.

V and J are TRBV7-8 and TRBJ2-1, with TRBD2 as a possible D gene (7 bases). The CDR3 is 17 amino acids. V lost 1 base to trimming and J lost 4 bases, with 17 bases between them. In germline, CDR1 is SGHVS, CDR2 FQNEAQ. The CDR3 reads CASSLGGGAGVYNEQFF. CDR3 in DNA: TGTGCCAGCAGCTTAGGGGGGGGCGCGGGAGTTTACAATGAGCAGTTCTTC.

The chain couples TRBV5-1 to TRBJ2-7; 9 nucleotides match TRBD1. CDR1 is SGHRS and CDR2 is YFSETQ in the germline V gene. Trimming cost V 0 bases and J 3 bases; bases outside gene matches: 4. The CDR3 extends over 15 amino acids. The CDR3 protein is CASSLAATGGYEQYF. DNA of the CDR3: TGCGCCAGCAGCTTGGCCGCGACAGGGGGCTACGAGCAGTACTTC.

The chain couples TRBV5-1 to TRBJ2-7; 7 bases fit TRBD1. The V and J ends lost 5 bases and 6 bases, in that order; junction bases with no gene match: 5. The CDR3 contains 12 residues. From germline, CDR1 is SGHRS and CDR2 YFSETQ. The CDR3, as DNA: TGCGCCAGCAGGGATGACAGGGCCGAGCAGTACTTC. Translation gives CASRDDRAEQYF.